The clone carrying this T cell receptor (beta chain) was seen at least ten times. The CDR3 extends over 16 amino acids. The V and J ends lost 3 bases and 2 bases, in that order; junction bases with no gene match: 10. Germline V CDR1 and CDR2: KGHSH, LQKENI. The data were obtained in a study of shared clonotypes between healthy human individuals. Genomic DNA of every subset was divided equally among multiple immunoSEQ plates. Replicate PCRs were loaded with about 300 ng DNA from unsorted PBMC, around 30,000 T cell genomes. In the original processing: Filtering differed, since immunoSEQ gave only junction sequences and no quality scores. Sequencing used immunoSEQ multiplex PCR; TCRdb keeps in-frame clones, though not all of them. V and J calls and clone size are copied from that table; D and trimming were computed from the DNA. Of about half a million clones listed, 81% are singletons.

The gene calls are TRBV18 and TRBJ2-7, with 7 bases identical to TRBD2. Material: PBMCs. The clonotype originates from a woman between 35 and 50 years old in good health. Some clones in this sample may be carry-over from other donors' samples. The CDR3 reads CASSPNTGTNTYEQYF. The DNA for the CDR3 is TGTGCCAGCTCACCTAACACCGGGACTAACACCTACGAGCAGTACTTC.